Listed below are T cell receptor beta chains from one sample, sequenced in a study of T cell changes during pregnancy in multiple sclerosis. Measured with immunoSEQ multiplex PCR; TCRdb has only the in-frame clones, and not every one. The table has approximately 94,000 clones, about 90% seen once. The sequences come from peripheral blood, collected after pregnancy. The receptors come from a female donor with multiple sclerosis, enrolled in a pregnancy study. The CDR3 runs from the conserved cysteine through the conserved F or W.

j_gene | v_gene | CDR3aa
TRBJ1-4 | TRBV7-9 | CASSLVSGDNEKLFF
TRBJ2-3 | TRBV6-4 | CASSDSRRYRTDTQYF
TRBJ2-2 | TRBV19 | CASTPGQGNTGELFF
TRBJ2-5 | TRBV5-1 | CASSLTSWGEETQYF
TRBJ2-6 | TRBV19 | CASSIVKGAPSGANVLTF
TRBJ2-5 | TRBV5-1 | CASRYQGIEGETQYF
TRBJ1-1 | TRBV7-9 | CASTPPGGINTEAFF
TRBJ1-2 | TRBV7-3 | CASSLWSGDGYTF
TRBJ1-5 | TRBV4-2 | CASSQGGPPRHQPQHF
TRBJ2-3 | TRBV23-1 | CASSHSSGSGTDTQYF
TRBJ2-6 | TRBV5-1 | CASSLRRGPFSGANVLTF
TRBJ1-3 | TRBV7-9 | CASSDRASGNTIYF
TRBJ2-1 | TRBV5-1 | CASSLGVAGGPFEQFF
TRBJ1-5 | TRBV27 | CASRRADQPQHF
TRBJ1-2 | TRBV4-3 | CASSQDSETYGYTF
TRBJ2-7 | TRBV6-6 | CASSYAGTAYEQYF
TRBJ1-6 | TRBV29-1 | CSVRQMDNSPLHF
TRBJ2-7 | TRBV7-9 | CASSLPGTDLSYEQYF
TRBJ1-2 | TRBV2 | CASSRDRGAYGYTF
TRBJ2-3 | TRBV28 | CASSSPGTDTQYF
TRBJ2-7 | TRBV6-1 | CASRTRTVTYEQYF
TRBJ2-7 | TRBV11-2 | CASSFYLSGEQYF
TRBJ2-1 | TRBV6-4 | CASSVLAGEGNEQFF
TRBJ1-6 | TRBV25-1 | CASSRRNSPLHF
TRBJ2-7 | TRBV7-9 | CASSLVTQGVPYEQYF
TRBJ2-1 | TRBV7-2 | CASSLVAGGTNEQFF
TRBJ2-1 | TRBV18 | CASSPSSGIGNEQFF
TRBJ2-3 | TRBV28 | CASRRGSTDTQYF
TRBJ1-2 | TRBV14 | CASSRVDSYYGYTF
TRBJ2-1 | TRBV28 | CASSLSGQGGSKQFF
TRBJ1-2 | TRBV14 | CASSQTGIYGYTF
TRBJ2-3 | TRBV29-1 | CSVEERGDTQYF
TRBJ1-3 | TRBV18 | CASSPATGSTGNTIYF
TRBJ2-1 | TRBV13 | CASSLGTLGVNEQFF
TRBJ2-3 | TRBV15 | CATSARDTDTQYF
TRBJ2-7 | TRBV19 | CASSTVAGAYEQYF
TRBJ1-5 | TRBV28 | CASSRGADQPQHF
TRBJ2-1 | TRBV9 | CASSVATLAESSYNEQFF
TRBJ2-7 | TRBV11-2 | CASSPGTMIEQYF
TRBJ1-1 | TRBV11-3 | CASSFIKRGSGQQNTEAFF
TRBJ1-2 | TRBV5-1 | CASSPDRSYGYTF
TRBJ1-2 | TRBV5-1 | CASSQDRVGGYTF
TRBJ2-7 | TRBV2 | CASSEEDRDYEQYF
TRBJ2-1 | TRBV15 | CATTEGLPYNEQFF
TRBJ1-4 | TRBV5-1 | CASSLAGGDEKLFF
TRBJ2-7 | TRBV7-2 | CASSLKLASYEQYF